This paragraph reports one T cell receptor (beta chain). The junction does not match germline at one end; this may be a read error. According to the study, genomic DNA was the template for TCR beta VDJ and CDR3 profiling. One entry per CDR3 protein results from TCRdb running MiXCR on the reads. Of about 270,000 distinct CDR3 sequences listed, 65% to 90% were seen once; the top ten hold over 35%. This CDR3 is 14 amino acids long. Germline CDR1 is SEHNR and CDR2 is FQNEAQ (reference sequence). Patients sequenced had flow cytometry evidence of CD8+CD57+ cell expansion. The data were obtained in a study of CD8+CD57+ T cells in acquired aplastic anemia. Turning to the study itself: The sorted CD4+ and CD8+ cells yielded an average approximately 3.2 ug of DNA.

The sequencing sample was made of sorted CD4+, CD8+, or CD8+CD57+ T cells (not recorded which) from PBMCs. The chain links TRBV7-9 to TRBJ2-5; TRBD2 might be the D (6 bases). This sequence originates from a human donor with aplastic anemia. The CDR3 DNA follows: TGTGCCACCAGCAGAGGCACCGGGGAGGAGACTTTGTACTTC. As protein: CATSRGTGEETLYF.